The 28 T cell receptor beta chains below come from one sample, sequenced in a study of cytomegalovirus exposure and HLA in healthy donors. A multiplex PCR was run with 60 Vbeta primers and 13 Jbeta primers. Data came from immunoSEQ multiplex PCR; TCRdb stores just in-frame clones and leaves some out. The sample holds roughly 190,000 clones, 70% to 80% seen once. Sequencing was carried out using PBMCs. The receptor set was obtained from a girl aged 5-17 years in good health and CMV-seropositive.

This sequence joins TRBV5-4 and TRBJ2-2; 8 bases map to TRBD1. Germline CDR1 reads SGHNT; CDR2 reads YYREEE (reference sequence). The trim removed 7 bases at V and 6 bases at J, leaving 11 bases unmatched. The CDR3 runs to 15 residues. CDR3 coding DNA: TGTGCCAGCCAGGTGACAGGGGAAGGGGCCGGGGAGCTGTTTTTT. Its translation is CASQVTGEGAGELFF. The full variable domain, with the rest looked up from reference TRBV5-4 and TRBJ2-2, is ETGVTQSPTHLIKTRGQQVTLRCSSQSGHNTVSWYQQALGQGPQFIFQYYREEENGRGNFPPRFSGLQFPNYSSELNVNALELDDSALYLCASQVTGEGAGELFFGEGSRLTVL.

V and J are TRBV5-5 and TRBJ2-5, with 7 bases identical to TRBD1. CDR3 length: 14 amino acids. Germline CDR1 and CDR2: SGHKS and YYEKEE (reference sequence). V lost 9 bases to trimming and J lost 4 bases; unmatched junction nucleotides: 12. The CDR3 DNA reads as TGTGCCACCCCGACAGGGAAAGTTGCAGAGACCCAGTACTTC. It yields the protein CATPTGKVAETQYF.

The chain couples TRBV11-2 to TRBJ2-1; 10 nucleotides match TRBD2. The CDR3 length is 16 residues. Trimming took 4 bases from V and 4 from J; bases not matched to a gene: 7. The germline gives CDR1 SGHAT, CDR2 FQNNGV. The CDR3 spells CASSSLAGGTYNEQFF. The CDR3 DNA is TGTGCCAGCAGCTCCTTAGCGGGGGGAACTTACAATGAGCAGTTCTTC.

Only a few counts were recorded for this clone. This chain joins TRBV5-1 and TRBJ2-7, with 8 bases aligning to TRBD1. The CDR3 consists of 15 residues. The ends lost 4 bases at V and 0 bases at J; junction bases unmatched: 6. Germline V gene data show CDR1 as SGHRS and CDR2 as YFSETQ. CDR3 nucleotide sequence: TGCGCCAGCAGCCCCCCGGACAGGGACTCCTACGAGCAGTACTTC. Amino acid sequence: CASSPPDRDSYEQYF.

The chain combines TRBV11-3 with TRBJ2-4, with TRBD1 matching over 8 bases. Germline CDR1 is SGHNT and CDR2 is YENEEA. V shed 5 bases, J shed 1 base, and the junction held 10 bases outside the gene matches. The CDR3 runs to 17 residues. CDR3 amino acids: CASSPPGQGSAKNIQYF. CDR3 nucleotides: TGTGCCAGCAGCCCGCCTGGACAGGGATCGGCCAAAAACATTCAGTACTTC. The full variable domain, completed using reference TRBV11-3 and TRBJ2-4, is EAGVVQSPRYKIIEKKQPVAFWCNPISGHNTLYWYLQNLGQGPELLIRYENEEAVDDSQLPKDRFSAERLKGVDSTLKIQPAELGDSAVYLCASSPPGQGSAKNIQYFGAGTRLSVL.

This chain connects TRBV19 to TRBJ1-6; a possible D gene is TRBD1 (6 bases). The CDR3 contains 12 residues. V was pared by 7 bases and J by 10 bases, with 11 bases between. From germline, CDR1 is LNHDA and CDR2 SQIVND (reference sequence). The CDR3 spells CASTQGLSPLHF. CDR3 DNA sequence: TGTGCCAGTACACAGGGATTATCACCCCTCCACTTT.

This chain uses TRBV30 with TRBJ1-3; TRBD1 agrees at 7 bases. Trimming at V came to 2 bases and at J to 4 bases, leaving 11 bases not matched to a gene. This CDR3 spans 16 amino acids. Germline loops: CDR1 GTSNPN, CDR2 SVGIG (reference sequence). Here the CDR3 reads CAWSSRSTGAGNTIYF. The CDR3 DNA follows: TGTGCCTGGAGTTCCAGAAGCACAGGGGCAGGAAACACCATATATTTT.

This clone appeared once. The chain has TRBV19 and TRBJ1-1; a weak D match, TRBD1 (6 bases). Per germline, CDR1 LNHDA and CDR2 SQIVND (reference sequence). V lost 9 bases to trimming and J lost 5 bases, with 16 bases between them. The CDR3 length is 13 residues. The CDR3 bases are TGTGCCAGCGAGGACAGAAGAGGGACTGAAGCTTTCTTT. Its translation is CASEDRRGTEAFF.

The gene calls are TRBV4-1 and TRBJ2-7; TRBD1 might be the D (6 bases). Germline CDR1 MGHRA, CDR2 YSYEKL. This CDR3 contains 15 residues. Trimming took 4 bases from V and 2 from J, leaving 15 bases between them. CDR3 nucleotides: TGCGCCAGCAGCCCTATAACCGGACAGCCCTACGAGCAGTACTTC. It translates to CASSPITGQPYEQYF.

This chain's CDR3 is CASSLRVAIQETQYF. The CDR3 DNA sequence: TGCGCCAGCAGCCTCCGGGTAGCGATCCAAGAGACCCAGTACTTC. V is TRBV4-1 and J is TRBJ2-5; D possibly corresponds to TRBD2 (5 bases). Germline V gives CDR1 MGHRA, CDR2 YSYEKL. The CDR3 is made up of 15 amino acids. V shed 4 bases and J shed 1 base, with 13 bases lying between them.

The rearrangement joins TRBV6-1 to TRBJ2-5, with 8 bases matching TRBD1. J was trimmed by 0 bases and V by 0 bases; bases with no gene match: 12. This CDR3 is built from 19 residues. Germline CDR1 and CDR2: MNHNS and SASEGT. Written as DNA, the CDR3 is TGTGCCAGCAGTGAAGCGCAACGGGACAGGAGAGTGTACCAAGAGACCCAGTACTTC. Translated: CASSEAQRDRRVYQETQYF.

This clone was counted only a few times. The sample has other DNA sequences that encode this CDR3 too. V usage is TRBV11-3 and J usage is TRBJ2-1; tentative D call: TRBD2 (7 bases). The CDR3 covers 15 residues. V lost 3 bases to trimming and J lost 2 bases, with 11 bases between them. Per the germline V gene, CDR1 is SGHNT and CDR2 is YENEEA. CDR3 sequence reads: CASSLGGGPYNEQFF. CDR3 DNA sequence: TGTGCCAGCAGCTTGGGAGGGGGTCCCTACAATGAGCAGTTCTTC.

The chain has TRBV19 and TRBJ2-5; TRBD1 aligns across 7 bases. Germline CDR1 reads LNHDA; CDR2 reads SQIVND (reference sequence). The CDR3 extends over 15 amino acids. Trimming cost V 5 bases and J 4 bases; bases outside gene matches: 10. CDR3 region: CASSDQQGLGETQYF. CDR3 DNA sequence: TGTGCCAGTAGTGACCAACAGGGGTTAGGAGAGACCCAGTACTTC.

This chain connects TRBV9 to TRBJ2-5, with D possibly matching TRBD1 (6 bases). The CDR3 runs 16 residues. Deletions cut 0 bases from V and 0 bases from J, with 12 bases between. CDR1 and CDR2 (germline): SGDLS, YYNGEE. The CDR3 reads CASSVGGQGHQETQYF. The CDR3 DNA reads as TGTGCCAGCAGCGTAGGAGGCCAGGGGCACCAAGAGACCCAGTACTTC.

The V call is TRBV4-2, the J call TRBJ1-1; TRBD1 aligns across 9 bases. There are 16 residues in the CDR3. Trimming took 4 bases from V and 10 from J; bases not matched to a gene: 16. In germline, CDR1 is LGHNA, CDR2 YNFKEQ. In DNA, the CDR3 is TGTGCCAGCAGCCCCAGTTACGGGACAGGGTTTATAGTAGCTTTCTTT. It is translated as CASSPSYGTGFIVAFF.

The rearrangement joins TRBV6-1 to TRBJ1-2; 11 bases fit TRBD1. Germline loops: CDR1 MNHNS, CDR2 SASEGT. The CDR3 loop spans 15 amino acids. The V segment lost 4 bases and the J segment 7 bases; nucleotides outside the gene matches: 8. Written as DNA, the CDR3 is TGTGCCAGCAGTGGGACAGGGGGCGAAGTAGGTGGCTACACCTTC. It translates to CASSGTGGEVGGYTF.

V gene TRBV7-9 combines with J gene TRBJ1-1; D unclear. Germline V CDR1 and CDR2: SEHNR, FQNEAQ (reference sequence). Trimming removed 2 bases at V and 3 bases at J, with 13 bases between. This CDR3 is 15 amino acids long. CDR3 bases: TGTGCCAGCAGCTTAAACCGGTTCCCGGACACTGAAGCTTTCTTT. It translates to CASSLNRFPDTEAFF.

V gene TRBV7-2 combines with J gene TRBJ2-5, with D unclear. The CDR3 is made up of 12 amino acids. CDR1 is SGHTA and CDR2 is FQGNSA in the germline V gene. Trimming pared 0 bases from V and 4 bases from J, leaving 3 bases between. This CDR3 is CASSLARETQYF. CDR3 sequence (DNA): TGTGCCAGCAGCTTAGCCCGAGAGACCCAGTACTTC.

This chain links TRBV10-2 with TRBJ1-2; tentatively, D is TRBD1 (6 bases). Germline V gives CDR1 WSHSY, CDR2 SAAADI. V was shortened by 2 bases and J by 2 bases, with 6 bases between the two germline ends. The CDR3 spans 13 residues. The CDR3 sequence: CASSEGQNYGYTF. CDR3 sequence (DNA): TGCGCCAGCAGTGAGGGACAGAACTATGGCTACACCTTC.

The chain combines TRBV9 with TRBJ2-5, with 12 nucleotides matching TRBD2. Germline CDR1 reads SGDLS; CDR2 reads YYNGEE. The CDR3 runs to 17 residues. V lost 0 bases and J lost 4; bases outside the gene matches: 7. As DNA, the CDR3 is TGTGCCAGCAGCGTAGGGCTAGCGGGGGGGCCGACAGAGACCCAGTACTTC. Its protein is CASSVGLAGGPTETQYF.

The chain uses TRBV11-3 and TRBJ2-5; TRBD2 agrees at 14 bases. With V trimmed by 5 bases and J by 3 bases, 2 bases remained unmatched. Per germline, CDR1 SGHNT and CDR2 YENEEA. This CDR3 region has 15 residues. The CDR3 is CASSPGLAGEETQYF. The DNA of the CDR3 is TGTGCCAGCAGCCCGGGACTAGCGGGAGAAGAGACCCAGTACTTC.

V gene TRBV11-3 combines with J gene TRBJ2-7, with TRBD1 as a possible D gene (5 bases). Germline assignment: CDR1 SGHNT and CDR2 YENEEA. This CDR3 region has 15 residues. Trimming removed 1 base from V and 3 bases from J, with 13 bases in between. The CDR3 here is CASSLVVETVYEQYF. CDR3 nucleotide sequence: TGTGCCAGCAGCTTAGTCGTCGAGACAGTCTACGAGCAGTACTTC.

In DNA, the CDR3 is TGTGCCAGCAGCCGTCAGCGTGGGGGGGAGGGTGAGCAGTTCTTC. It specifies CASSRQRGGEGEQFF. The V call is TRBV11-2, the J call TRBJ2-1; TRBD2 matches at 7 bases. This CDR3 has 15 residues. Germline assignment: CDR1 SGHAT and CDR2 FQNNGV. J was trimmed by 9 bases and V by 5 bases; bases with no gene match: 13.

The J gene is TRBJ1-1, the V gene TRBV5-6; the match to TRBD1 covers 10 bases. CDR3 size: 14 residues. V lost 4 bases to trimming and J lost 3 bases; unmatched junction nucleotides: 3. Per the germline V gene, CDR1 is SGHDT and CDR2 is YYEEEE. CDR3 sequence (DNA): TGTGCCAGCAGCAGGACAGGGGGATACACTGAAGCTTTCTTT. It specifies CASSRTGGYTEAFF.

The chain employs TRBV2 and TRBJ2-2; D not resolved. This CDR3 has 15 amino acids. CDR1 and CDR2 from the germline V gene are SNHLY and FYNNEI. Trimming removed 3 bases from V and 2 bases from J, with 10 bases in between. CDR3 amino acids: CASSDSGGNTGELFF. The DNA of the CDR3 is TGTGCCAGCAGTGACTCTGGCGGTAACACCGGGGAGCTGTTTTTT. Filled out from reference TRBV2 and TRBJ2-2, the complete variable domain reads EPEVTQTPSHQVTQMGQEVILRCVPISNHLYFYWYRQILGQKVEFLVSFYNNEISEKSEIFDDQFSVERPDGSNFTLKIRSTKLEDSAMYFCASSDSGGNTGELFFGEGSRLTVL.

The chain joins TRBV19 to TRBJ2-3; 8 positions agree with TRBD1. Germline V gene sequence: CDR1 LNHDA, CDR2 SQIVND (reference sequence). The CDR3 has 15 residues. Trimming at V came to 6 bases and at J to 2 bases, leaving 7 bases not matched to a gene. CDR3 nucleotides: TGTGCCAGTAGAGACTTGACAGGGGTCACAGATACGCAGTATTTT. It translates to CASRDLTGVTDTQYF. Filled out from reference TRBV19 and TRBJ2-3, the complete variable domain reads DGGITQSPKYLFRKEGQNVTLSCEQNLNHDAMYWYRQDPGQGLRLIYYSQIVNDFQKGDIAEGYSVSREKKESFPLTVTSAQKNPTAFYLCASRDLTGVTDTQYFGPGTRLTVL.

J is TRBJ1-1 and V is TRBV30; tentative D call: TRBD1 (6 bases). Trimming left V 1 base short and J 10 bases short, with 16 bases between. The CDR3 extends over 13 amino acids. Germline-derived CDR1 and CDR2 are GTSNPN and SVGIG (reference sequence). DNA of the CDR3: TGTGCCTGGAGTGAGGGGGTGGACAGCCTAGCTTTCTTT. Protein product: CAWSEGVDSLAFF. Based on the CDR3 plus reference TRBV30 and TRBJ1-1, the full variable domain is SQTIHQWPATLVQPVGSPLSLECTVEGTSNPNLYWYRQAAGRGLQLLFYSVGIGQISSEVPQNLSASRPQDRQFILSSKKLLLSDSGFYLCAWSEGVDSLAFFGQGTRLTVV.

The DNA for the CDR3 is TGTGCCAGCAGTGGACGACCTGGGATAGCGGGGGGCCGGAATGAGCAGTTCTTC. Protein product: CASSGRPGIAGGRNEQFF. The chain employs TRBV25-1 and TRBJ2-1; 10 bases line up with TRBD2. With V trimmed by 4 bases and J by 7 bases, 16 bases remained unmatched. This CDR3 has 18 amino acids. The germline V gene encodes CDR1 MGHDK and CDR2 SYGVNS.